This T cell receptor (beta chain) comes out of a study of siplizumab effects on memory and regulatory T cells. Study outcomes and limitations: Apparently key alloresponse contributors, naive T cells also seemed more diverse than memory cells. Unstimulated subsets contained matches for only a minor fraction of alloreactive clones. Proliferating siplizumab-cultured Tregs lacked confirmed suppressive function.

Only in-frame clones appear in the TCRdb table, and some are missing; sequencing was by immunoSEQ multiplex PCR. The sample has roughly 60,000 clones; approximately 95% are singletons. Concerning this clone itself: Its antigen remains unidentified.

CDR1 and CDR2 (germline): MNHEY, SMNVEV (reference sequence). This CDR3 region has 15 residues. Trimming cost V 0 bases and J 4 bases, with 10 bases left between them. The source material was CD8+ T cells sorted from blood. The J gene is TRBJ2-1, the V gene TRBV27, with D perhaps TRBD2 (6 bases). The clonotype originates from a human donor in good health. The CDR3 DNA follows: TGTGCCAGCAGTTTATCGGGACTGGGATACAATGAGCAGTTCTTC. Its protein is CASSLSGLGYNEQFF.